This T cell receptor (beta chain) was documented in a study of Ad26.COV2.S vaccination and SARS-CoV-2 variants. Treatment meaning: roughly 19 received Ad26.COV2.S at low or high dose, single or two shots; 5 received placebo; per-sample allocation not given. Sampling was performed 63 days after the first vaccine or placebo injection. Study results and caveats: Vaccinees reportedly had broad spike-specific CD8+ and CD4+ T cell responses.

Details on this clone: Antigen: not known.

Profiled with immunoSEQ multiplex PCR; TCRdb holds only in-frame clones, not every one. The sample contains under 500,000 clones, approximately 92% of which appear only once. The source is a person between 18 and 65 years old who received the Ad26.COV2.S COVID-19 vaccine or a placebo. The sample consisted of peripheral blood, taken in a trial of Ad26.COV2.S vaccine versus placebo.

The CDR3 region is CASTLIGGRHYGYTF. The CDR3 DNA sequence: TGTGCCAGTACCCTCATTGGCGGCAGACACTATGGCTACACCTTC. This sequence joins TRBV19 and TRBJ1-2, with D unresolved. V lost 7 bases and J lost 3, with 18 bases in between. In germline, CDR1 is LNHDA, CDR2 SQIVND (reference sequence). The CDR3 is made up of 15 amino acids.